Below, one T cell receptor beta chain is given with its context. Its antigen remains undetermined. No base quality values were provided; no much bigger clone lies one nucleotide off. What the treatment or condition label conveys for this sample: approximately 9-day PBMC culture with coronavirus spike peptide pools or control peptides (ViraFEST assay). To expand antigen-specific T cells with peptide pools and then pick out the expanded clonotypes through TCR sequencing, the study relied on the ViraFEST assay. The convalescent patients' positive SARS-CoV-2 PCR tests fell between March and December 2020, which was before the Alpha, Beta and Delta variants emerged in the United States. PBMCs were cultured at approximately 2.1 million per well in IMDM supplemented with around 5% human AB serum and about 10 IU/ml IL-2, with approximately 10 ug/ml peptide pools added. On days 3 and 7, half of the culture medium was replaced with fresh IL-2-containing medium. CD4+ T cells were isolated after approximately ten days of culture through negative selection using the EasySep CD4+ T cell isolation kit. Ficoll-Paque Plus gradient centrifugation was used to isolate PBMCs from whole blood, and the isolated PBMCs were then either used fresh or cryopreserved at -140C. In general, triplicate wells were set up for every culture condition.

Counted from cysteine to phenylalanine, this CDR3 has 15 amino acids. Left in the record is the CDR3 DNA by itself, 45 bases read in frame from the first base. A distance of 11 bases separates the germline ends of V and J, which lose 3 bases and 0 bases respectively. From a lookup of the germline V gene (reference sequence), CDR1 and CDR2 are LNHDA and SQIVND. The sample is drawn from a study of vaccination and CD4 T cells after COVID-19 (dated 2022 in TCRdb). Regarding the study in general: Every convalescent patient had a positive nasal swab PCR test for SARS-CoV-2, with mild disease in eight to ten patients and severe disease in one. In the convalescent cohort there were six males and four females, among whom were two Hispanic individuals, seven Caucasians, two Asians and one multiracial person. Participants received two doses of either the Pfizer-BioNTech BNT162b2 vaccine (n=8) or the Moderna mRNA-1273 vaccine (n=2). Post-COVID blood samples were collected from convalescent patients a median of about 92 days after diagnosis, with a range of about 30 to 170 days. The time from the second vaccine dose to post-vaccine blood sampling had a median of approximately 72 days and ranged from roughly 12 to 250 days. Overlapping spike peptide pools from SARS-CoV-2 and from the common cold coronaviruses HCoV-NL63, HCoV-OC43 and HCoV-229E were used as culture stimuli. In control cultures, a CEFX viral epitope pool was used as positive control, an HIV-1 Nef peptide pool was used as negative control, or no peptide was added. In 10 COVID-19 convalescent patients and a few infection-naive healthy vaccine recipients, researchers compared the spike-specific CD4+ TCR repertoire from before mRNA vaccination with the repertoire from after.

Library generation was performed with PCR. DNA from cultured CD4+ T cells underwent TCR sequencing with the Oncomine TCR Beta short-read assay at the Johns Hopkins FTIC core. The QIAamp micro DNA kit was used to extract genomic DNA from the cultured CD4+ T cells. Oncomine TCR Beta libraries made from cultured CD4+ T cells were pooled using unique dual indexes and sequenced on an Illumina iSeq 100. The published analysis was carried out like this. Non-productive sequences were removed, and CDR3s that did not start with C, did not end with F or W, or were shorter than 7 amino acids were discarded. Antigen-specific clonotypes were identified using the MANAFEST web application through comparison of peptide-stimulated wells with reference and other culture wells. For a clone to be called positive, the clone needed an FDR below 0.05, an odds ratio above 5, and a productive frequency above 0.1% in at least two of three replicate wells. A clonotype counted as cross-reactive if it showed significant expansion both in the SARS-CoV-2 spike wells and in at least one common cold coronavirus spike condition. Levenshtein distances (stringdist) and unrooted phylogenetic trees (ape) in R version 3.6.1 were used to assess CDR3 homology. TCRdb reworked the public reads: Q25 trimming with fastp, MiXCR clone assembly, productive beta chains retained. Every entry covers one CDR3 protein and lists the most common genes and DNA from its rows. The V and J calls shown here were made by TCRdb, not taken from the authors' results. Recorded for this sample are 14,000 to 15,000 distinct CDR3 sequences; around 50% of them occurred a single time. 11% to 15% of the sample is taken by the ten largest.

Results and caveats for the whole study, not just this receptor: In convalescent patients, a median approximately 86% of post-vaccine SARS-CoV-2-reactive clones were detected only after vaccination, and vaccine-specific priming was suggested by this finding. Nearly all vaccine-specific clones in convalescent patients (304 of 307) were mono-reactive for SARS-CoV-2 spike rather than cross-reactive with common cold coronaviruses. Although the median number of SARS-CoV-2-reactive clonotypes went up from 21 after infection to 35 to 40 after vaccination, the increase was not significant. Relatively few convalescent patients were included in the study, and early timepoints after natural infection were not analyzed.

Here the chain combines TRBV19 and TRBJ1-2; the D gene identity is not certain. Sequences were obtained from CD4+ T cells from blood, cultured in vitro. The origin of this receptor is a human donor who had recovered from COVID-19. The CDR3 here reads CASSINSATNYGYTF. Here is the DNA: TGTGCCAGTAGTATCAACTCGGCGACTAACTATGGCTACACCTTC.